This is a list of T cell receptor beta chains from one sample in a study of T cells in Graves' hyperthyroidism and ophthalmopathy. TCRdb passed the multiplex PCR reads through MiXCR, listing each CDR3 protein once. The sample yields about 300,000 distinct CDR3 sequences, about 19% seen once. The sequenced sample consisted of blood. These receptors all come from a middle-aged man with Graves' ophthalmopathy. The CDR3 runs from the conserved cysteine through the conserved F or W. D genes are given only for firm matches. Size values are once, few and many counts, or a class for expanded clones, and some rows have none.

v_call: TRBV15
clone_size: few
d_call: .
j_call: TRBJ2-6
cdr3_nt: TGTGCCACCAGCAGAGATTCACAGGGTTGGCTGGCTGGGGCCAACGTCCTGACTTTC
cdr3_aa: CATSRDSQGWLAGANVLTF

v_call: TRBV10-3
clone_size: once
d_call: TRBD1
j_call: TRBJ1-4
cdr3_nt: TGTGCCATCAGACCCGACAGGGATGAAAAACTGTTTTTT
cdr3_aa: CAIRPDRDEKLFF

v_call: TRBV27
clone_size: .
d_call: TRBD2
j_call: TRBJ2-7
cdr3_nt: TGTGCCAGCAGTTTTTCGGCGGAAGGTATTGTGACTAGCGCCTACGAGCAGTACTTC
cdr3_aa: CASSFSAEGIVTSAYEQYF

v_call: TRBV6-2/TRBV6-3
clone_size: .
d_call: TRBD1
j_call: TRBJ2-7
cdr3_nt: TGTGCCAGGCGAGAGACAGGGGGTTTTTACGAGCAGTACTTC
cdr3_aa: CARRETGGFYEQYF

v_call: TRBV27
clone_size: .
d_call: .
j_call: TRBJ2-4
cdr3_nt: TGTGCCAGCAGTTTAGCGGGTCCCTTAAACATTCAGTACTTC
cdr3_aa: CASSLAGPLNIQYF

v_call: TRBV12-5
clone_size: few
d_call: .
j_call: TRBJ2-1
cdr3_nt: TGTGCTAGTGGACGGGCCGGGGAGGAGCAGTTCTTC
cdr3_aa: CASGRAGEEQFF

v_call: TRBV11-2
clone_size: many
d_call: .
j_call: TRBJ2-7
cdr3_nt: TGTGCCAGCAGCTTTATTAGAGGGACTCCCTACGAGCAGTACTTC
cdr3_aa: CASSFIRGTPYEQYF

v_call: TRBV25-1
clone_size: few
d_call: .
j_call: TRBJ2-5
cdr3_nt: TGTGCCAGCAGTGAAGGAGGGGCAGGGAAAGAGACCCAGTACTTC
cdr3_aa: CASSEGGAGKETQYF

v_call: TRBV7-3
clone_size: few
d_call: TRBD2
j_call: TRBJ2-1
cdr3_nt: TGTGCCAGCAGCCTAACTCTAGCGGGGTTCAATGAGCAGTTCTTC
cdr3_aa: CASSLTLAGFNEQFF

v_call: TRBV19
clone_size: few
d_call: TRBD1
j_call: TRBJ1-1
cdr3_nt: TGTGCCAGTAGAGGGGGCTGGCGGATGAAAGCTTTCTTT
cdr3_aa: CASRGGWRMKAFF

v_call: TRBV5-1
clone_size: many
d_call: .
j_call: TRBJ2-1
cdr3_nt: TGCGCCAGCAGCTTGACTTACGCGGATGAGCAGTTCTTC
cdr3_aa: CASSLTYADEQFF

v_call: TRBV9
clone_size: .
d_call: .
j_call: TRBJ2-2
cdr3_nt: TGTGCCAGCAGAGAAACGCGGACCGGGGAGCTGTTTTTT
cdr3_aa: CASRETRTGELFF

v_call: TRBV15
clone_size: .
d_call: .
j_call: TRBJ2-3
cdr3_nt: TGTGCCACCAGCAAACGCGGTAGCACAGATACGCAGTATTTT
cdr3_aa: CATSKRGSTDTQYF

v_call: TRBV28
clone_size: many
d_call: .
j_call: TRBJ2-4
cdr3_nt: TGTGCCAGCCGAAATTTGAGAAAAAACATTCAGTACTTC
cdr3_aa: CASRNLRKNIQYF

v_call: TRBV3-1
clone_size: many
d_call: .
j_call: TRBJ2-1
cdr3_nt: TGTGCCAGCAGCCCGCCTTACACCAATGAGCAGTTCTTC
cdr3_aa: CASSPPYTNEQFF

v_call: TRBV11-2
clone_size: few
d_call: .
j_call: TRBJ2-7
cdr3_nt: TGTGCCAGCAGCTCCCGGGACTTCTACGAGCAGTACTTC
cdr3_aa: CASSSRDFYEQYF

v_call: TRBV3-1
clone_size: many
d_call: .
j_call: TRBJ2-7
cdr3_nt: TGTGCCAGCAGCCAAACGACCCTCGAGCAGTACTTC
cdr3_aa: CASSQTTLEQYF

v_call: TRBV29-1
clone_size: few
d_call: TRBD1
j_call: TRBJ2-1
cdr3_nt: TGCAGCACTAAAGCCGGGACAGGGGGCAATGAGCAGTTCTTC
cdr3_aa: CSTKAGTGGNEQFF

v_call: TRBV9
clone_size: .
d_call: .
j_call: TRBJ2-7
cdr3_nt: TGTGCCAGCAGCGTAGGGTTGGGGTCCGAGCAGTACTTC
cdr3_aa: CASSVGLGSEQYF

v_call: TRBV7-2
clone_size: many
d_call: TRBD1
j_call: TRBJ2-4
cdr3_nt: TGTGCCAGCAGCGAGAACAGGGGGCCAAACATTCAGTACTTC
cdr3_aa: CASSENRGPNIQYF

v_call: TRBV7-6
clone_size: many
d_call: .
j_call: TRBJ2-3
cdr3_nt: TGTGCCAGCAGCCGTGCATCGGGATCCACAGATACGCAGTATTTT
cdr3_aa: CASSRASGSTDTQYF

v_call: TRBV30
clone_size: .
d_call: .
j_call: TRBJ2-5
cdr3_nt: TGTGCCTGGACCAATCGGGAGACCCAGTACTTC
cdr3_aa: CAWTNRETQYF

v_call: TRBV30
clone_size: .
d_call: TRBD1
j_call: TRBJ1-5
cdr3_nt: TGTGCCTGGAGTAGATTGACAGGGGGAGGGGCCAATCAGCCCCAGCATTTT
cdr3_aa: CAWSRLTGGGANQPQHF

v_call: TRBV28
clone_size: few
d_call: .
j_call: TRBJ1-5
cdr3_nt: TGTGCCACCTCAAGGGGGTCCAATCAGCCCCAGCATTTT
cdr3_aa: CATSRGSNQPQHF

v_call: TRBV28
clone_size: .
d_call: .
j_call: TRBJ2-5
cdr3_nt: TGTGCCAGCAGTTTCGGTGGGGTCTTGGAGACCCAGTACTTC
cdr3_aa: CASSFGGVLETQYF

v_call: TRBV29-1
clone_size: few
d_call: .
j_call: TRBJ2-1
cdr3_nt: TGCAGCTCGAATTCAAGGGACTCCTACAATGAGCAGTTCTTC
cdr3_aa: CSSNSRDSYNEQFF

v_call: TRBV28
clone_size: many
d_call: TRBD1
j_call: TRBJ1-1
cdr3_nt: TGTGCCAGCAGTTCACTGACAGGGAGGGGGATGAACACTGAAGCTTTCTTT
cdr3_aa: CASSSLTGRGMNTEAFF

v_call: TRBV18
clone_size: .
d_call: TRBD2
j_call: TRBJ2-2
cdr3_nt: TGTGCCAGCTCAGCCAGACTAGCGGGAGCGGAGTACACCGGGGAGCTGTTTTTT
cdr3_aa: CASSARLAGAEYTGELFF

v_call: TRBV19
clone_size: .
d_call: .
j_call: TRBJ2-6
cdr3_nt: TGTGCCAGTACCCTTCGCGGGCAGGCAATTTCCACTGGGGCCAACGTCCTGACTTTC
cdr3_aa: CASTLRGQAISTGANVLTF

v_call: TRBV18
clone_size: many
d_call: .
j_call: TRBJ2-7
cdr3_nt: TGTGCCAGCTCACCAGACGATACCTACGAGCAGTACTTC
cdr3_aa: CASSPDDTYEQYF

v_call: TRBV12-3/TRBV12-4
clone_size: many
d_call: .
j_call: TRBJ1-2
cdr3_nt: TGTGCCAGCAGTTTACAGCCGGGAGAAGGCTACACCTTC
cdr3_aa: CASSLQPGEGYTF

v_call: TRBV3-1
clone_size: many
d_call: .
j_call: TRBJ2-1
cdr3_nt: TGTGCCAGCAGCGACCCTATGGTGGGAAATGAGCAGTTCTTC
cdr3_aa: CASSDPMVGNEQFF

v_call: TRBV24-1
clone_size: few
d_call: .
j_call: TRBJ1-1
cdr3_nt: TGTGCCACCAGTGATTTAGATGAAGCTTTCTTT
cdr3_aa: CATSDLDEAFF

v_call: TRBV9
clone_size: .
d_call: .
j_call: TRBJ2-1
cdr3_nt: TGTGCCAGCAGCGTAGGCGGCCATCACGAGCAGTTCTTC
cdr3_aa: CASSVGGHHEQFF